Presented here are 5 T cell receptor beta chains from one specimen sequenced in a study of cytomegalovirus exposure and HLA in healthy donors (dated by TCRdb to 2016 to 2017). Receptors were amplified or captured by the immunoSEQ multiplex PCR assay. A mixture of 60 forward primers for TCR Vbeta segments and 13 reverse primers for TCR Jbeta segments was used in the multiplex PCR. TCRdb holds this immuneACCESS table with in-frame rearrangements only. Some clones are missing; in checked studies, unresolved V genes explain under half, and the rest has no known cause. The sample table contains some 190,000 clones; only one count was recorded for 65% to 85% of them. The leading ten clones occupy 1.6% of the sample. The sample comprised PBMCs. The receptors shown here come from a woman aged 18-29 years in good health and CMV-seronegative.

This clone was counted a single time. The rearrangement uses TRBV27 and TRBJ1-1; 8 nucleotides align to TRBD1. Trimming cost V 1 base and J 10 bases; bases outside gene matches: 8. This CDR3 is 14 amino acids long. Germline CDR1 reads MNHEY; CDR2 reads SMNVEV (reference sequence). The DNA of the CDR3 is TGTGCCAGCAGTTTATTGACAGGGGAGGTCGGAGCTTTCTTT. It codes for CASSLLTGEVGAFF.

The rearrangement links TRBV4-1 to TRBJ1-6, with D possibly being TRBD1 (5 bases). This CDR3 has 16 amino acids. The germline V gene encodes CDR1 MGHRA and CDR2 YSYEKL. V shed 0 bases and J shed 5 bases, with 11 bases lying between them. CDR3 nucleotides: TGCGCCAGCAGCCAAGAGGAAGGGGTAAATAATTCACCCCTCCACTTT. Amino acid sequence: CASSQEEGVNNSPLHF.

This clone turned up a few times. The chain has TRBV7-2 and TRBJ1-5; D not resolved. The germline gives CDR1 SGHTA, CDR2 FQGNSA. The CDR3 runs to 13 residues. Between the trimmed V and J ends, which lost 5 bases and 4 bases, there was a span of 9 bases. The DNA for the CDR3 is TGTGCCAGCAGCCGGGATCGGAATCAGCCCCAGCATTTT. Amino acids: CASSRDRNQPQHF.

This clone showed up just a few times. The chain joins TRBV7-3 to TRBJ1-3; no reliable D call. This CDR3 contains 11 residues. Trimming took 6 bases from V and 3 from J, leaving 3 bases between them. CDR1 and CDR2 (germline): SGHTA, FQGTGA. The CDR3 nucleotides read TGTGCCAGCAGTAGTGGAAACACCATATATTTT. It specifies CASSSGNTIYF.

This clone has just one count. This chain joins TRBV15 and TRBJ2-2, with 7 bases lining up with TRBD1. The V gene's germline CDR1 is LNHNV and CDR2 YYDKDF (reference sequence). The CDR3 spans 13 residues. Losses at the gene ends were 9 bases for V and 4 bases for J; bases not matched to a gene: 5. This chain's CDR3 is CATGAGGTGELFF. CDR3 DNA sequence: TGTGCCACTGGGGCAGGGGGCACCGGGGAGCTGTTTTTT.